This T cell receptor (beta chain) stems from a study of regulatory T cells in long-lasting Graves disease. Whole-study context: The study enrolled newly diagnosed Graves' patients on antithyroid drugs under 3 months.

Both iRepertoire HTBI primers and Arm-PCR of CDR3 regions were used to build the TCR beta libraries. TCRdb itself ran the multiplex PCR reads through MiXCR, one entry per CDR3 protein. The sample records around 480,000 distinct CDR3 sequences, about 16% being singletons. The sample holds a few counts of this clonotype. Trimming stripped 3 bases from V and 8 bases from J, with 11 bases between. The CDR3 is made up of 13 amino acids. CDR1 and CDR2 (germline): LNHDA, SQIVND (reference sequence). Time point reported: newly diagnosed GD, antithyroid drugs for less than 3 months. From PBMCs, RNA was extracted and then used to make the TCR library. These records were also assigned to another study, of T cells in Graves' hyperthyroidism and ophthalmopathy. Turning to that study: If no ophthalmopathy progression occurred within 18 months, Graves' hyperthyroidism was stable. Researchers barred patients who had uncontrolled infection, other autoimmune disease, pregnancy or lactation.

This TCR was sampled from a woman in her forties or fifties with Graves disease. J is TRBJ2-1 and V is TRBV19; D might be TRBD1 (5 bases). The material was peripheral blood mononuclear cells (PBMCs), obtained at new diagnosis, from a patient treated with antithyroid drugs. The CDR3 DNA reads as TGTGCCAGTAGTATTGCAGGGCGCTATGAGCAGTTCTTC. Translated: CASSIAGRYEQFF. Full variable domain (remainder filled in from reference TRBV19 and TRBJ2-1): DGGITQSPKYLFRKEGQNVTLSCEQNLNHDAMYWYRQDPGQGLRLIYYSQIVNDFQKGDIAEGYSVSREKKESFPLTVTSAQKNPTAFYLCASSIAGRYEQFFGPGTRLTVL.